Below, one T cell receptor beta chain is given with its context. Its antigen is undetermined. This entry belongs to a study of cytomegalovirus exposure and HLA in healthy donors. Study details: Earlier sequencing of approximately 200 million T cells yielded nearly 120 million unique TCR beta sequences. Drawn from HLA-typed donors, tens of millions of unique TCRs were held in an early data release. Findings of the study overall: Analyses of presence/absence relied on an assumption of roughly uniform sequencing depth across donors. Earlier analysis yielded a pattern in which most TCR beta V segments were productive about 90% or about 30% of the time.

Primers included in the PCR were 60 Vbeta and 13 Jbeta primers. Profiled with immunoSEQ multiplex PCR; TCRdb holds only in-frame clones, not every one. The sample contains under 200,000 clones, 62% of which appear only once. CDR3 length: 18 amino acids. With V trimmed by 3 bases and J by 1 base, 13 bases remained unmatched. Germline values: CDR1 LNHDA, CDR2 SQIVND (reference sequence). This sequence joins TRBV19 and TRBJ2-3, with 7 bases that match TRBD2. Sequences were obtained from PBMCs. This TCR was recovered from a man aged 35-49 years in good health and CMV-seronegative. The CDR3 bases are TGTGCCAGTAGTATTGGGACTATTATAGCGTTGGGCACAGATACGCAGTATTTT. Translation gives CASSIGTIIALGTDTQYF.